This TCR beta chain is from a study of T cell responses to AZD1222 COVID-19 vaccine (dated by TCRdb to the early 2020s). As for the study more broadly: TCR sequencing was performed for some 250 trial participants, of whom about 210 were given two doses of AZD1222 and around 25 were given two doses of MenACWY control vaccine. Trial participants were enrolled by age into 18-55, 56-69 and 70-plus year subgroups, with roughly 150, 30 and 60 TCR-sequenced participants respectively. Broad study findings and their caveats: Reportedly, close to half of the unique spike-specific TCRs recognized epitopes lying outside the regions that are mutated in the B.1.351 and B.1.1.7 variants. Because no samples from the day 14 peak response were available, repertoires could be characterized only after the peak T cell response. Only five to seven AZD1222 recipients were SARS-CoV-2 seropositive at baseline, limiting conclusions about previously exposed vaccinees. Vaccine-associated CD4 TCRs spanned the whole spike protein, with dominant responses in regions 160-218 and 743-854. The 56-69-year group was small, and its depth increase did not reach significance, likely because of low power. Participants were mostly white British, with more females than males. The authors suggested clonal diversity may have been underestimated. After two AZD1222 doses, spike-specific TCR breadth and depth were significantly higher than at day 0 and than in MenACWY recipients.

Read against the paper, the sample's time point label means: about 28 days (+/-7) after the second vaccine dose. AZD1222 recipients with second doses at about 4 weeks or about 12 weeks were pooled, because spike-specific TCR depth and breadth did not differ between schedules. The vaccinee samples were drawn from two UK trials, COV001 and COV002, one of which was a single-blind randomized controlled phase 2/3 trial testing AZD1222 (ChAdOx1 nCoV-19) in healthy adults. For TCRbeta chain sequencing, PBMC samples from trial participants were taken at day 0 and at day 28 after the second dose. The CDR3 regions of human TCRbeta chains were analyzed by immunosequencing. Per the authors' processing: TCRs in the repertoires were matched against a reference library of SARS-CoV-2-specific TCRs that had been generated with the MIRA antigen-specificity platform. Breadth was defined as the fraction of unique TCRs that were SARS-CoV-2-associated, and depth was defined as the fraction of total T cells that were SARS-CoV-2-associated. Each spike-specific TCR was assigned to its reactive spike region and to a CD4 or CD8 class using the MIRA data. Log10-transformed breadth and depth values were compared by one-way ANOVA with Sidak's multiple comparisons tests. Held by TCRdb, this immuneACCESS table contains in-frame sequences only and omits some clones. Under half of the omission traces to an unresolved V gene where checked; the cause of the rest is unknown. V and J calls and clone size are copied from that table; D and trimming were computed from the DNA. The sample has some 93,000 clones on record, 88% of them singletons. The ten largest clones capture 9.5% to 13% of the sample.

Turning to this clone: The clone's antigen remains unknown. No much larger clonotype is one base removed from it; base qualities were not supplied.

From the cysteine up to the phenylalanine, the CDR3 has a length of 15 residues. Only the CDR3 portion is preserved as DNA: 45 bases, with reading frame beginning at the first base. Taken from the germline V gene, the CDR1 and CDR2 loops are SNHLY and FYNNEI. A distance of 15 bases separates the germline ends of V and J, which lose 3 bases and 4 bases respectively. The receptor comes from an adult who received the AZD1222 COVID-19 vaccine. This specimen was peripheral blood, taken 28 days after the second AZD1222 dose. In this chain, TRBV2 is recombined with TRBJ1-1, with the D gene uncertain. The CDR3 loop reads CASSDDPSLTTEAFF. The nucleotide sequence is given as TGTGCCAGCAGTGACGACCCTTCGCTTACCACTGAAGCTTTCTTT.